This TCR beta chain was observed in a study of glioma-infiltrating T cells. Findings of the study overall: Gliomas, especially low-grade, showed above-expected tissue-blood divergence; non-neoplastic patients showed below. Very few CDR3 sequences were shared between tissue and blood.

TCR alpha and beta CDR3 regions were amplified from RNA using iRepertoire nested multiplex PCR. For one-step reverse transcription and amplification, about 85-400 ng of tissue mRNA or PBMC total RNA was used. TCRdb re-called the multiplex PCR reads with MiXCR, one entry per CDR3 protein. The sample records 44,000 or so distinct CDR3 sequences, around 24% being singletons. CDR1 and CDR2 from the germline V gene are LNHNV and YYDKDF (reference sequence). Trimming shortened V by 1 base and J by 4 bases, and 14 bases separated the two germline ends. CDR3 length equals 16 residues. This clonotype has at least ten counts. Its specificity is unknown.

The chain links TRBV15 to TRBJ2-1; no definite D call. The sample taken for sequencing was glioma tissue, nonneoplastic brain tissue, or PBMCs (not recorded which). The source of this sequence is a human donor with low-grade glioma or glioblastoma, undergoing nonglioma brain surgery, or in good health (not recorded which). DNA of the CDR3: TGTGCCACCAGCAGAGTCGATGGAATTCTTTACAATGAGCAGTTCTTC. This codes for CATSRVDGILYNEQFF. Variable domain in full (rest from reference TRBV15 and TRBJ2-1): DAMVIQNPRYQVTQFGKPVTLSCSQTLNHNVMYWYQQKSSQAPKLLFHYYDKDFNNEADTPDNFQSRRPNTSFCFLDIRSPGLGDTAMYLCATSRVDGILYNEQFFGPGTRLTVL.